The clone carrying this T cell receptor beta chain is medium-sized within its sample. Its antigen is undetermined. Documented time point: sample taken at primary tumor resection. Unsorted samples of tumor, nontumor lung or frozen PBMC had their whole RNA sequenced. The donor group consisted of some 70 patients who had untreated, early-stage non-small cell lung cancer. This sample was taken from a study of spatial heterogeneity in lung cancer. Overall study findings and caveats: At tumor resection, ubiquitous expanded TCRs were detected in blood more often than later.

TCRdb recomputed calls from the 5' RACE reads with MiXCR, one row per CDR3 protein. The table has about 39,000 distinct CDR3 sequences, around 5.8% seen once; the top ten hold under 14%. Germline V gene lookup returns CDR1 KGHDR and CDR2 SFDVKD. CDR3 length equals 16 residues. V lost 6 bases and J 7 bases, leaving 21 bases between the germline ends. The specimen comprised PBMCs, sampled at surgery. The chain uses TRBV24-1 and TRBJ2-1, with D perhaps assigned TRBD1 or TRBD2 (5 bases each). The source of this sequence is a male donor with early-stage non-small cell lung cancer. Written as DNA, the CDR3 is TGTGCCACCAGTCTTGGGGGTAGGGGTTTTGCGAATGAGCAGTTCTTC. It translates to CATSLGGRGFANEQFF.